Sequencing of this TCR beta chain was carried out in a study of cytomegalovirus exposure and HLA in healthy donors. A few counts support this clone. Antigen specificity is unknown. PCR was performed using 60 Vbeta and 13 Jbeta primers. TCRdb's table, derived via immunoSEQ multiplex PCR, lists solely in-frame clones and lacks some. Here the sample spans 63,000 or so clones, more than 60% being singletons. Study-level points and caveats: Earlier analysis found most TCR beta V segments productive about 90% or about 30% of the time. Cytomegalovirus-associated status was assigned to approximately 160 TCR beta chains.

J lost 6 bases, V lost 5 bases, and 8 bases had no gene match. The germline V gene encodes CDR1 SGHTA and CDR2 FQGNSA. The CDR3 runs 15 residues. The receptor was isolated from a woman in her thirties in good health and CMV-seronegative. The sequenced material came from PBMCs. V gene TRBV7-2 combines with J gene TRBJ1-4, with TRBD1 identical over 8 bases. CDR3 sequence: CASSEQGESDEKLFF. CDR3 coding DNA: TGTGCCAGCAGCGAACAGGGGGAGTCGGATGAAAAACTGTTTTTT.